These 14 T cell receptor beta chains came from one sample sequenced in a study of T cell changes during pregnancy in multiple sclerosis. Produced via immunoSEQ multiplex PCR; TCRdb's table is partial and in-frame only. The profile covers about 61,000 clones, with approximately 90% appearing a single time and around 0.85% taken by the ten largest. The source was peripheral blood, collected in the first trimester of pregnancy. Source of these receptors: a female donor in good health, enrolled as a control in a pregnancy study.

J is TRBJ2-2 and V is TRBV5-4, with TRBD1 as a possible D gene (6 bases). Germline V CDR1 and CDR2: SGHNT, YYREEE (reference sequence). The CDR3 has 17 amino acids. V lost 4 bases and J 4 bases, leaving 20 bases between the germline ends. For the CDR3, the DNA is TGTGCCAGCAGCCATGGGGTCAGGGGCAGACCCACCGGGGAGCTGTTTTTT. It codes for CASSHGVRGRPTGELFF.

This chain uses TRBV9 with TRBJ2-7; no clear D. The CDR3 runs to 11 residues. V was clipped by 6 bases and J by 4 bases, with 8 bases between them. Germline V gives CDR1 SGDLS, CDR2 YYNGEE. The CDR3 here is CASKERYEQYF. CDR3 nucleotides: TGTGCCAGCAAGGAGAGATACGAGCAGTACTTC.

The chain recombines TRBV7-6 with TRBJ2-5, with D perhaps matching TRBD2 (6 bases). V lost 7 bases to trimming and J lost 1 base, with 19 bases between them. CDR1 and CDR2 (germline): SGHVS, FNYEAQ. This CDR3 has 16 residues. This CDR3 reads CASIPHPAGTQETQYF. The CDR3 DNA follows: TGTGCCAGCATCCCCCATCCGGCGGGGACCCAAGAGACCCAGTACTTC.

V gene TRBV7-9 combines with J gene TRBJ1-5; a weak D match, TRBD1 (6 bases). The V end was cut by 5 bases, the J end by 5 bases, with 10 bases between. Germline values: CDR1 SEHNR, CDR2 FQNEAQ (reference sequence). This CDR3 region has 13 residues. In DNA, the CDR3 is TGTGCCAGCAGCGGGGACACCTATCAGCCCCAGCATTTT. The encoded protein is CASSGDTYQPQHF.

The chain employs TRBV4-3 and TRBJ2-7, with 7 bases aligning to TRBD1. With V trimmed by 1 base and J by 3 bases, 6 bases remained unmatched. Looked up from germline, CDR1 is LGHNA and CDR2 is YSLEER. The CDR3 spans 15 residues. The CDR3 reads CASSQGGDRSYEQYF. CDR3 DNA: TGCGCCAGCAGCCAAGGAGGGGACAGAAGCTACGAGCAGTACTTC.

The genes are TRBV18 and TRBJ2-1, with D perhaps matching TRBD1 (6 bases). This CDR3 has 16 residues. Trimming left V 6 bases short and J 1 base short, with 16 bases between. The germline gives CDR1 KGHSH, CDR2 LQKENI. DNA for the CDR3: TGTGCCAGCTCCCAAGAGGACAGCTTATCCTACAATGAGCAGTTCTTC. This sequence encodes CASSQEDSLSYNEQFF.

The gene calls are TRBV19 and TRBJ2-5; tentatively, D is TRBD1 (6 bases). Germline V gene sequence: CDR1 LNHDA, CDR2 SQIVND (reference sequence). There are 13 residues in the CDR3. V lost 3 bases, J lost 2 bases, and 7 bases lay in between. For the CDR3, the DNA is TGTGCCAGTAGTATGGGGGCACAAGAGACCCAGTACTTC. It yields the protein CASSMGAQETQYF.

The chain uses TRBV2 and TRBJ1-5; D unclear. The germline V gene encodes CDR1 SNHLY and CDR2 FYNNEI. This CDR3 comprises 15 residues. V was clipped by 4 bases and J by 0 bases, with 10 bases between them. This CDR3 is CASSVWRDSNQPQHF. CDR3 sequence (DNA): TGTGCCAGCAGTGTTTGGCGGGATAGCAATCAGCCCCAGCATTTT.

This clone was found once. The V and J genes are TRBV9 and TRBJ2-2; possibly TRBD1 for D (5 bases). Germline V lookup: CDR1 SGDLS, CDR2 YYNGEE. CDR3 size: 16 residues. The V end lost 2 bases, the J end lost 1 base, and 12 bases lay between the germline ends. In DNA, the CDR3 is TGTGCCAGCAGCGTGTTAGGGCAGGGGAACACCGGGGAGCTGTTTTTT. This encodes CASSVLGQGNTGELFF.

This chain's CDR3 is CASRGPGQGAYEQYF. The CDR3 DNA is TGTGCCAGTAGGGGCCCTGGACAGGGCGCGTACGAGCAGTACTTC. This chain links TRBV19 with TRBJ2-7; 8 nucleotides align to TRBD1. Losses at the gene ends were 6 bases for V and 4 bases for J; bases not matched to a gene: 11. This CDR3 has 15 amino acids. The germline V gene has CDR1 LNHDA and CDR2 SQIVND (reference sequence).

V and J are TRBV6-5 and TRBJ2-2; maybe TRBD1 (5 bases). Germline V lookup: CDR1 MNHEY, CDR2 SVGAGI. V lost 3 bases and J 1 base, leaving 9 bases between the germline ends. This CDR3 has 15 amino acids. CDR3 nucleotides: TGTGCCAGCAGTTATTTCGGACAGAACACCGGGGAGCTGTTTTTT. Protein product: CASSYFGQNTGELFF.

This chain links TRBV18 with TRBJ1-5; TRBD1 agrees at 7 bases. This CDR3 comprises 15 residues. Germline V gives CDR1 KGHSH, CDR2 LQKENI. Unmatched junction bases numbered 8, after V lost 6 bases and J lost 3 bases. The CDR3 protein is CASSLGQSNNQPQHF. CDR3 bases: TGTGCCAGCTCGTTGGGACAGAGTAACAATCAGCCCCAGCATTTT.

This clone was seen once. This chain connects TRBV21-1 to TRBJ1-1; the table's D gene call, TRBD1, was not cross checked with the DNA. TRBV21-1 is flagged as a pseudogene. The CDR3 totals 19 residues. The CDR3 sequence is CASSRNAEHRGGRNTEAFF. The DNA of the CDR3 is TGTGCCAGCAGCAGGAACGCCGAGCACAGGGGTGGTCGGAACACTGAAGCTTTCTTT.

The V call is TRBV6-6, the J call TRBJ1-2; possibly TRBD1 for D (6 bases). The V and J ends lost 5 bases and 0 bases respectively, with 13 bases between them. Germline V gene sequence: CDR1 MNHNY, CDR2 SVGAGI (reference sequence). The CDR3 covers 15 residues. DNA of the CDR3: TGTGCCAGCAGTACCTCGGACAGAGCTAACTATGGCTACACCTTC. It yields the protein CASSTSDRANYGYTF.